This record looks at one T cell receptor beta chain sequence and its context. Its antigen is still unknown. Checkpoint therapy with ipilimumab 1 mg/kg began 14 to 28 days after transplant. Dosing: nivolumab 3 mg/kg IV, weeks 1, 4, 7, 10, then every two weeks to week 26. The sample belongs to a study of ipilimumab plus nivolumab after autologous stem cell transplantation. Background on the study: The myeloma cohort included high-risk transplant-naive patients and patients relapsing within 3 years of a first autologous transplant. Study-wide results and limits: The authors say TCR, Treg and microbiome findings warrant further study.

Method: immunoSEQ multiplex PCR; TCRdb's copy keeps in-frame clones and lacks some. The data contain 12,000 or so clones, under 80% of them singletons. Trimming removed 5 bases from V and 4 bases from J, with 12 bases in between. The CDR3 contains 14 residues. The V gene's germline CDR1 is LNHDA and CDR2 SQIVND (reference sequence). Here the sequenced sample was PBMCs, taken in a trial of ipilimumab plus nivolumab as post-transplant consolidation. The chain is built from TRBV19 and TRBJ1-5; D gene unclear. The TCR originated in a male donor with multiple myeloma. CDR3 in DNA: TGTGCCAGTAGTTCCCAGCCAATTAATCAGCCCCAGCATTTT. Translation: CASSSQPINQPQHF.